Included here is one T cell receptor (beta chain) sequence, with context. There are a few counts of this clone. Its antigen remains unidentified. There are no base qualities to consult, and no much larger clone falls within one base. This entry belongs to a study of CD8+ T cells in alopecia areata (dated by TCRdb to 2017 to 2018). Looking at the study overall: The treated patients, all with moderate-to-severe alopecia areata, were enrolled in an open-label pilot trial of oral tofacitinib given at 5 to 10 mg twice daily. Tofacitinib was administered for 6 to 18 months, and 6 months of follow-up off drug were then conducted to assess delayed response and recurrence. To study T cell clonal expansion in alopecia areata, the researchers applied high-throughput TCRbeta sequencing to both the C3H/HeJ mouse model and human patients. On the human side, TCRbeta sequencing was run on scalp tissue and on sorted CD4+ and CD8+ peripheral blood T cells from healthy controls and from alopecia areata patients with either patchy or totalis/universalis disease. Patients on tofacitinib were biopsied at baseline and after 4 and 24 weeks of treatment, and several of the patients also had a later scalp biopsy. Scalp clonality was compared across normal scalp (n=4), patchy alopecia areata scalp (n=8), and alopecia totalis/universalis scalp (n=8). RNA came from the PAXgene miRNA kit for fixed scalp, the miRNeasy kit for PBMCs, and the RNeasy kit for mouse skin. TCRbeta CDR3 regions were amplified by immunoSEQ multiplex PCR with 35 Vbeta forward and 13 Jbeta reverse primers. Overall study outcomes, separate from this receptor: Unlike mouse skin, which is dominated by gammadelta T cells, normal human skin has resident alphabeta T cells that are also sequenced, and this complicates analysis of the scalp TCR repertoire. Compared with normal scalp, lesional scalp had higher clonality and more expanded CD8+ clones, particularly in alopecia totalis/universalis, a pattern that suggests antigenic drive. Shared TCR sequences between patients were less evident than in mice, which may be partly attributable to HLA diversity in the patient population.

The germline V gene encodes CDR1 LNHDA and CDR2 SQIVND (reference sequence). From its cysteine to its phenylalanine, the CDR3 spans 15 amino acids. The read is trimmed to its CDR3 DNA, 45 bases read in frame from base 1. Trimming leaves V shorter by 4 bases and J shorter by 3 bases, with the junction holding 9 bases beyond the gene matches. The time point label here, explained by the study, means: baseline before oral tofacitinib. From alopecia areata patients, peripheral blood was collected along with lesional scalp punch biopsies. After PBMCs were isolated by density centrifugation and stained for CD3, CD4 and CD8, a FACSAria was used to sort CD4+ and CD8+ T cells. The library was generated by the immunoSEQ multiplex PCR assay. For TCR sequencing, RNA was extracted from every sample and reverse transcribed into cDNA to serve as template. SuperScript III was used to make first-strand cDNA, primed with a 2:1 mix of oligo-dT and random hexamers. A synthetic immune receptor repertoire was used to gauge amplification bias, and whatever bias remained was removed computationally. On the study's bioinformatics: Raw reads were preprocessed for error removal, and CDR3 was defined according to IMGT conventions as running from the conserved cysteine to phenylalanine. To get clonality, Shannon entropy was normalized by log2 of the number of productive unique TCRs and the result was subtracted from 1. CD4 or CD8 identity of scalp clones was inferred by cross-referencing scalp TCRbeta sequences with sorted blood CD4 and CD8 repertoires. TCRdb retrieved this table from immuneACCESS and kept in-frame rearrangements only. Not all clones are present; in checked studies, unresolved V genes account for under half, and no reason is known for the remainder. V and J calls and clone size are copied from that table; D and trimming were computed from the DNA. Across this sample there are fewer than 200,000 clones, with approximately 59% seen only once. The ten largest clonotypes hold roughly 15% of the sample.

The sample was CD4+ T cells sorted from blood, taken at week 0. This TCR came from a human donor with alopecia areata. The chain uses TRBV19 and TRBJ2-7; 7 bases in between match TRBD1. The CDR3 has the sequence CASSTDRRRGYEQYF. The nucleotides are TGTGCCAGTAGTACGGACAGGAGGAGAGGCTACGAGCAGTACTTC.